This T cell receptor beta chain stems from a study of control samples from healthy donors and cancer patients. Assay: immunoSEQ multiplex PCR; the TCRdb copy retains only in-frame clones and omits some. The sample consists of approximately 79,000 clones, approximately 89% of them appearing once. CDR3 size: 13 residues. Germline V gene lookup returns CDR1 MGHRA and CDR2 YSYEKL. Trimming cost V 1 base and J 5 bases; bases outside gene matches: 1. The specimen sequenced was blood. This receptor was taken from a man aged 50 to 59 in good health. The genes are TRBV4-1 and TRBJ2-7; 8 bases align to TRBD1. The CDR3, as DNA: TGCGCCAGCAGCCAAGGGACAGGGAACGAGCAGTACTTC. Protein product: CASSQGTGNEQYF.